Shown below are 18 T cell receptor beta chains from a single sample sequenced in a study of cytomegalovirus exposure and HLA in healthy donors. Both 60 Vbeta primers and 13 Jbeta primers went into the PCR. The method was immunoSEQ multiplex PCR; TCRdb's version includes in-frame clones alone and lacks a portion of them. Of some 59,000 clones in the sample, more than 70% were seen once. The source material was PBMCs. The origin of the receptors is a woman aged 18-29 years in good health and CMV-seronegative.

Only a few counts were recorded for this clone. The rearrangement links TRBV6-1 to TRBJ2-2; possible D gene TRBD2, 7 bases. Germline lookup yields CDR1 MNHNS and CDR2 SASEGT. V shed 9 bases and J shed 4 bases, with 18 bases lying between them. The CDR3 is 15 residues long. CDR3 residues: CARRDGGQGTGELFF. CDR3 sequence (DNA): TGTGCCAGGAGGGACGGGGGGCAGGGCACCGGGGAGCTGTTTTTT.

The chain uses TRBV30 and TRBJ2-2, with TRBD2 matching 11 bases. The CDR3 extends over 16 amino acids. Germline V gene data show CDR1 as GTSNPN and CDR2 as SVGIG (reference sequence). The V gene end was trimmed by 1 base and the J gene end by 8 bases; junction bases not matched to a gene: 9. For the CDR3, the DNA is TGTGCCTGGAGTGGCGTAGCGGGAGGGCTCCCGGGGGAGCTGTTTTTT. The encoded protein is CAWSGVAGGLPGELFF.

The rearrangement links TRBV11-1 to TRBJ2-1; 11 bases are a match to TRBD2. J was trimmed by 3 bases and V by 4 bases; bases with no gene match: 5. The CDR3 covers 16 residues. Germline CDR1 SGHAT, CDR2 FQDESV (reference sequence). The CDR3 DNA follows: TGTGCCAGCAGCTCTCCCGGGACTAGCGGCTACAATGAGCAGTTCTTC. Its translation is CASSSPGTSGYNEQFF.

V gene TRBV21-1 combines with J gene TRBJ1-4; no DNA check was done on the table's D call, TRBD1. TRBV21-1 represents a pseudogene. This CDR3 spans 12 amino acids. This CDR3 reads CASSPRSEKLFF. For the CDR3, the DNA is TGTGCCAGCAGCCCACGCAGTGAAAAACTGTTTTTT.

The chain is built from TRBV28 and TRBJ1-2, with a possible D match to TRBD1 (6 bases). The germline V and J ends were trimmed by 6 bases and 4 bases, with 15 bases remaining between them. The CDR3 sequence is 14 residues long. The germline V gene encodes CDR1 MDHEN and CDR2 SYDVKM. DNA for the CDR3: TGTGCCAGCAGCCTCACGGGGGGCGCCTATGGCTACACCTTC. This gives the protein CASSLTGGAYGYTF.

V gene TRBV28 combines with J gene TRBJ2-7, with 14 bases lining up with TRBD2. The CDR3 has 16 residues. Losses at the gene ends were 7 bases for V and 4 bases for J; bases not matched to a gene: 9. From germline, CDR1 is MDHEN and CDR2 SYDVKM. CDR3: CASKRGTSGSRYEQYF. The CDR3 nucleotides read TGTGCCAGCAAACGTGGGACTAGCGGGAGTAGGTACGAGCAGTACTTC.

The chain links TRBV6-4 to TRBJ2-3; 10 nucleotides align to TRBD2. The germline gives CDR1 MRHNA, CDR2 SNTAGT. J lost 5 bases, V lost 0 bases, and 5 bases had no gene match. This CDR3 comprises 16 residues. CDR3 coding DNA: TGTGCCAGCAGTGACTCCAGCGGGAGGGCCGGAGATACGCAGTATTTT. It translates to CASSDSSGRAGDTQYF.

The V call is TRBV5-1, the J call TRBJ2-1, with 10 positions matching TRBD2. CDR3 length: 16 amino acids. Germline lookup yields CDR1 SGHRS and CDR2 YFSETQ. J gave up 9 bases and V 0 bases, and 9 bases lay outside the gene matches. In nucleotides, the CDR3 is TGCGCCAGCAGCTTGGGAGCGGGAGGGCCTACCAGTGAGCAGTTCTTC. Its protein is CASSLGAGGPTSEQFF.

This clone was picked up a small number of times. The chain uses TRBV7-3 and TRBJ2-2, with 13 bases lining up with TRBD2. The germline gives CDR1 SGHTA, CDR2 FQGTGA. The CDR3 length is 19 residues. J lost 5 bases, V lost 0 bases, and 9 bases had no gene match. CDR3 region: CASSLTGWTSGRGTGELFF. CDR3 DNA: TGTGCCAGCAGCTTAACAGGATGGACTAGCGGGAGAGGAACCGGGGAGCTGTTTTTT.

CDR3 nucleotide sequence: TGCGCCAGCAGCCAAGATCCGGAGCGACTACCCTACAATGAGCAGTTCTTC. Its protein product is CASSQDPERLPYNEQFF. The chain combines TRBV4-1 with TRBJ2-1, with D perhaps matching TRBD2 (5 bases). The CDR3 spans 17 residues. CDR1 is MGHRA, CDR2 YSYEKL, per germline. Trimming stripped 0 bases from V and 2 bases from J, with 14 bases between.

The chain combines TRBV19 with TRBJ1-6, with 7 bases identical to TRBD1. Germline CDR1 LNHDA, CDR2 SQIVND (reference sequence). The CDR3 sequence is 16 residues long. The V and J ends lost 6 bases and 2 bases, in that order; junction bases with no gene match: 7. CDR3 in amino acids: CASRLRGTAYNSPLHF. The CDR3 DNA reads as TGTGCCAGTAGGCTTCGGGGGACAGCCTATAATTCACCCCTCCACTTT.

The J gene is TRBJ1-4, the V gene TRBV28; 8 bases agree with TRBD1. This CDR3 is built from 17 residues. Germline assignment: CDR1 MDHEN and CDR2 SYDVKM. V gave up 3 bases and J gave up 5 bases; unmatched junction bases: 11. This CDR3 reads CASSFAQGAGVNEKLFF. The CDR3 bases are TGTGCCAGCAGTTTCGCTCAGGGGGCGGGGGTGAATGAAAAACTGTTTTTT.

This clone was observed a handful of times. The CDR3 DNA sequence: TGTGCCAGCTCAGGACAGGGGCTGAGTGGGAATGAGCAGTTCTTC. Protein: CASSGQGLSGNEQFF. The V call is TRBV18, the J call TRBJ2-1, with 9 bases lining up with TRBD1. V was clipped by 5 bases and J by 7 bases; unmatched bases: 9. The length of the CDR3 is 15 residues. CDR1 KGHSH and CDR2 LQKENI come from the germline V gene.

The V call is TRBV12-2, the J call TRBJ1-5. TRBV12-2 is a pseudogene. The CDR3 spans 15 residues. The CDR3 reads CASRLVGGVEQPQHF. The CDR3 DNA follows: TGTGCAAGTCGCTTAGTCGGCGGCGTCGAGCAGCCCCAGCATTTT.

The rearrangement joins TRBV6-1 to TRBJ2-1, with D possibly matching TRBD2 (6 bases). The germline V gene has CDR1 MNHNS and CDR2 SASEGT. The CDR3 consists of 15 residues. The V and J ends lost 2 bases and 2 bases respectively, with 10 bases between them. The CDR3 nucleotides are TGTGCCAGCAGTGAAAGGTCGGGGGCCTACAATGAGCAGTTCTTC. Protein product: CASSERSGAYNEQFF.

The rearrangement uses TRBV13 and TRBJ1-3, with D perhaps matching TRBD1 (6 bases). Germline values: CDR1 PRHDT, CDR2 FYEKMQ (reference sequence). V lost 4 bases, J lost 7 bases, and 17 bases lay in between. The CDR3 spans 15 residues. The CDR3 loop reads CASSWPGAPRNTIYF. The CDR3 DNA follows: TGTGCCAGCAGCTGGCCAGGGGCGCCACGGAACACCATATATTTT.

The chain carries TRBV25-1 and TRBJ2-1; the match to TRBD2 covers 8 bases. The J segment lost 4 bases and the V segment lost 6 bases, leaving 8 bases of the junction unmatched. The length of the CDR3 is 15 residues. CDR1 MGHDK and CDR2 SYGVNS come from the germline V gene. In DNA form, the CDR3 reads TGTGCCAGCAGGCGAGCGGGAGAAGCGTACAATGAGCAGTTCTTC. Translating gives CASRRAGEAYNEQFF.

The rearrangement joins TRBV28 to TRBJ1-1, with a weak D call TRBD1 (5 bases). The CDR3 totals 14 residues. Trimming cost V 3 bases and J 1 base, with 9 bases left between them. Germline CDR1 and CDR2: MDHEN and SYDVKM. CDR3 in DNA: TGTGCCAGCAGTTTGTGGGGCCGGAACACTGAAGCTTTCTTT. Its protein is CASSLWGRNTEAFF.